The 22 T cell receptor beta chains reported below all come from one sample, sequenced in a study of cytomegalovirus exposure and HLA in healthy donors. The PCR used 60 Vbeta and 13 Jbeta primers. TCRdb's table, derived via immunoSEQ multiplex PCR, lists solely in-frame clones and lacks some. Seen here are approximately 120,000 clones, 75% to 85% observed once, and the top ten hold 1.9%. The sample consisted of PBMCs. Receptors were obtained from a man in his fifties in good health and CMV-seronegative.

The V and J genes are TRBV7-3 and TRBJ2-2; D unclear. The CDR3 totals 13 residues. Germline V gene lookup returns CDR1 SGHTA and CDR2 FQGTGA. V lost 2 bases and J 5 bases, leaving 6 bases between the germline ends. CDR3 coding DNA: TGTGCCAGCAGCTTATTGCTAACCGGGGAGCTGTTTTTT. Encoded protein: CASSLLLTGELFF.

V and J are TRBV7-7 and TRBJ2-1, with D possibly being TRBD1 (5 bases). Germline lookup yields CDR1 SSHAT and CDR2 FNYEAQ (reference sequence). The CDR3 extends over 16 amino acids. Trimming removed 1 base at V and 7 bases at J, with 17 bases between. The CDR3 region has the DNA TGTGCCAGCAGCTTAGGGGGTATCGACAGACGTAATGAGCAGTTCTTC. It codes for CASSLGGIDRRNEQFF.

V gene TRBV6-1 combines with J gene TRBJ2-1, with 10 bases identical to TRBD1. The CDR3 runs to 15 residues. The ends lost 6 bases at V and 6 bases at J; junction bases unmatched: 8. The germline CDR1 and CDR2 sequences are MNHNS and SASEGT. The CDR3 nucleotides are TGTGCCAGCAGAGAGACAGGGGGCCGAGGCAATGAGCAGTTCTTC. The encoded protein is CASRETGGRGNEQFF.

The chain has TRBV6-6 and TRBJ1-5; 12 positions match TRBD1. This CDR3 contains 15 residues. V was pared by 2 bases and J by 6 bases, with 2 bases of the junction left unmatched. Germline values: CDR1 MNHNY, CDR2 SVGAGI (reference sequence). The CDR3 loop is CASSYGTGGGQPQHF. CDR3 coding DNA: TGTGCCAGCAGTTACGGGACAGGGGGCGGTCAGCCCCAGCATTTT.

The chain joins TRBV28 to TRBJ1-2; TRBD1 matches at 7 bases. The CDR3 has 14 residues. The germline V gene encodes CDR1 MDHEN and CDR2 SYDVKM. The ends lost 6 bases at V and 5 bases at J; junction bases unmatched: 9. This CDR3 reads CASSPGTAPYGYTF. Written as DNA, the CDR3 is TGTGCCAGCAGCCCCGGGACAGCTCCTTATGGCTACACCTTC.

The chain is built from TRBV11-1 and TRBJ2-5; weak D call: TRBD1 (6 bases). Trimming took 5 bases from V and 1 from J, leaving 14 bases between them. Germline loops: CDR1 SGHAT, CDR2 FQDESV (reference sequence). The CDR3 extends over 15 amino acids. In DNA, the CDR3 is TGTGCCAGCAGCGCCCAGACAGGAATCCAAGAGACCCAGTACTTC. As protein: CASSAQTGIQETQYF. The whole variable domain, filled in from reference TRBV11-1 and TRBJ2-5, reads EAEVAQSPRYKITEKSQAVAFWCDPISGHATLYWYRQILGQGPELLVQFQDESVVDDSQLPKDRFSAERLKGVDSTLKIQPAELGDSAMYLCASSAQTGIQETQYFGPGTRLLVL.

The J gene is TRBJ1-5, the V gene TRBV15, with unresolved D. V lost 0 bases to trimming and J lost 3 bases, with 9 bases between them. The CDR3 is 15 residues long. Per the germline V gene, CDR1 is LNHNV and CDR2 is YYDKDF (reference sequence). CDR3: CATSRDAQDNQPQHF. CDR3 nucleotide sequence: TGTGCCACCAGCAGAGATGCCCAGGACAATCAGCCCCAGCATTTT.

V usage is TRBV18 and J usage is TRBJ1-1, with D perhaps TRBD1 (5 bases). Trimming left V 1 base short and J 5 bases short, with 20 bases between. The germline V gene has CDR1 KGHSH and CDR2 LQKENI. This CDR3 contains 17 residues. For the CDR3, the DNA is TGTGCCAGCTCACCACGACGGGGGTCCGCCACGGGGACTGAAGCTTTCTTT. The encoded protein is CASSPRRGSATGTEAFF.

The chain links TRBV19 to TRBJ1-2, with D possibly being TRBD1 (5 bases). This CDR3 has 16 residues. The germline gives CDR1 LNHDA, CDR2 SQIVND (reference sequence). V was clipped by 3 bases and J by 0 bases, with 14 bases between them. CDR3 sequence (DNA): TGTGCCAGTAGTATTCAGGGTGGAGGGGCTAACTATGGCTACACCTTC. As protein: CASSIQGGGANYGYTF.

This sequence joins TRBV5-1 and TRBJ1-5, with 7 nucleotides matching TRBD1. V shed 5 bases, J shed 5 bases, and the junction held 4 bases outside the gene matches. The CDR3 totals 13 residues. In germline, CDR1 is SGHRS, CDR2 YFSETQ. CDR3 coding DNA: TGCGCCAGCAGACTCGGGACAGATCAGCCCCAGCATTTT. Encoded protein: CASRLGTDQPQHF.

The rearrangement uses TRBV7-2 and TRBJ1-4; 7 nucleotides align to TRBD1. V trimming: 4 bases; J trimming: 12 bases; junction bases outside the gene matches: 14. This CDR3 spans 15 amino acids. Germline assignment: CDR1 SGHTA and CDR2 FQGNSA. The CDR3 here is CASSSPGQEASELFF. In DNA, the CDR3 is TGTGCCAGCAGCTCCCCCGGACAGGAAGCTTCGGAACTGTTTTTT. Combining the CDR3 with reference TRBV7-2 and TRBJ1-4 gives the whole variable domain GAGVSQSPSNKVTEKGKDVELRCDPISGHTALYWYRQSLGQGLEFLIYFQGNSAPDKSGLPSDRFSAERTGGSVSTLTIQRTQQEDSAVYLCASSSPGQEASELFFGSGTQLSVL.

The rearrangement joins TRBV7-2 to TRBJ2-7; D may be TRBD2 (6 bases). The CDR3 has 12 amino acids. Deletions cut 2 bases from V and 7 bases from J, with 9 bases between. CDR1 and CDR2 from the germline V gene are SGHTA and FQGNSA. The CDR3 DNA follows: TGTGCCAGCAGCTTACGGGCGGGGGAGCAGTACTTC. This gives the protein CASSLRAGEQYF.

The chain couples TRBV9 to TRBJ1-1, with TRBD1 identical over 9 bases. CDR3 length: 17 residues. Germline V gene lookup returns CDR1 SGDLS and CDR2 YYNGEE. V gave up 3 bases and J gave up 3 bases; unmatched junction bases: 12. The CDR3 loop reads CASSAHSGTGWDTEAFF. The CDR3 nucleotides are TGTGCCAGCAGCGCACATTCCGGGACAGGGTGGGACACTGAAGCTTTCTTT.

The rearrangement joins TRBV4-3 to TRBJ1-5, with D unresolved. Looked up from germline, CDR1 is LGHNA and CDR2 is YSLEER. With 4 bases removed from V and 6 bases from J, the gap between germline ends came to 13 bases. The CDR3 sequence is 14 residues long. CDR3: CASSPTISIQPQHF. In nucleotides, the CDR3 is TGCGCCAGCAGCCCTACCATATCCATTCAGCCCCAGCATTTT.

The J gene is TRBJ1-1, the V gene TRBV11-3; perhaps TRBD1 as D (6 bases). The V and J ends lost 4 bases and 4 bases respectively, with 10 bases between them. The germline gives CDR1 SGHNT, CDR2 YENEEA. The CDR3 totals 13 residues. Here the CDR3 DNA reads TGTGCCAGCAGCTGGAGGGGGGGCACTGAAGCTTTCTTT. Amino acid sequence: CASSWRGGTEAFF.

The J gene is TRBJ1-6, the V gene TRBV4-3; D gene ambiguous. There are 13 residues in the CDR3. Germline CDR1 LGHNA, CDR2 YSLEER. The V gene lost 0 bases and the J gene lost 10 bases, with 7 bases spanning the gap. CDR3 sequence: CASSQDRGSPLHF. The CDR3 DNA reads as TGCGCCAGCAGCCAAGATCGAGGATCACCCCTCCACTTT.

V and J are TRBV15 and TRBJ2-2; D perhaps matches TRBD1 (5 bases). Per the germline V gene, CDR1 is LNHNV and CDR2 is YYDKDF (reference sequence). CDR3 length equals 15 residues. Trimming took 0 bases from V and 6 from J, leaving 11 bases between them. The CDR3 nucleotides read TGTGCCACCAGCAGAGACAGGGCCCGGGCCGGGGAGCTGTTTTTT. Translation: CATSRDRARAGELFF.

The rearrangement joins TRBV11-1 to TRBJ2-2; D may be TRBD2 (7 bases). Germline CDR1 SGHAT, CDR2 FQDESV (reference sequence). The CDR3 has 15 amino acids. V was cut by 2 bases and J by 3 bases, with 10 bases left in between. Written as DNA, the CDR3 is TGTGCCAGCAGCTTACGCGGGGGCGACACCGGGGAGCTGTTTTTT. It translates to CASSLRGGDTGELFF.

This rearrangement joins TRBV19 to TRBJ2-7, with D hard to call. Germline-derived CDR1 and CDR2 are LNHDA and SQIVND (reference sequence). The CDR3 spans 11 residues. The V and J ends lost 4 bases and 10 bases respectively, with 11 bases between them. CDR3 amino acids: CASSKIREQYV. In nucleotides, the CDR3 is TGTGCCAGTAGTAAGATACGAGAACAGTACGTC.

The CDR3 reads CASSLGAGQESSYEQYF. CDR3 nucleotides: TGTGCCAGCAGCTTAGGAGCGGGACAAGAGAGCTCCTACGAGCAGTACTTC. The V gene is TRBV7-8, the J gene TRBJ2-7; D possibly corresponds to TRBD2 (7 bases). The ends were cut back, 1 base at V and 0 bases at J, with 16 bases in the middle. Germline values: CDR1 SGHVS, CDR2 FQNEAQ. This CDR3 spans 17 amino acids.

This rearrangement joins TRBV10-3 to TRBJ2-2; D possibly corresponds to TRBD1 (6 bases). V lost 11 bases and J 5 bases, leaving 21 bases between the germline ends. CDR1 and CDR2 (germline): ENHRY, SYGVKD. The CDR3 spans 15 residues. The CDR3 here is CAAARSQGRTGELFF. The CDR3 nucleotides are TGTGCCGCAGCACGGTCACAGGGCAGGACCGGGGAGCTGTTTTTT.

The chain is built from TRBV6-1 and TRBJ2-2; 8 bases map to TRBD2. Unmatched junction bases numbered 6, after V lost 6 bases and J lost 6 bases. Germline lookup yields CDR1 MNHNS and CDR2 SASEGT. CDR3 length: 14 amino acids. The DNA for the CDR3 is TGTGCCAGCAGCCCAACGCGGGGGGCCGGGGAGCTGTTTTTT. It is translated as CASSPTRGAGELFF.